These 13 T cell receptor beta chains share one sample of origin, sequenced in a study of CD8+CD57+ T cells in acquired aplastic anemia. CD8+CD57+ cell expansion, shown by flow cytometry, had occurred in the patients selected for sequencing. Genomic DNA, the template, was used for profiling of the TCR beta VDJ and CDR3. TCRdb recomputed calls from the reads with MiXCR, one row per CDR3 protein. In the table there are roughly 98,000 distinct CDR3 sequences, 55% to 70% of which are singletons. Sequencing was performed on sorted CD4+, CD8+, or CD8+CD57+ T cells (not recorded which) from PBMCs. The receptors here all came from a human donor with aplastic anemia.

The rearrangement links TRBV2 to TRBJ1-6; D gene ambiguous. With 4 bases removed from V and 10 bases from J, the gap between germline ends came to 11 bases. CDR3 length equals 13 residues. Germline V CDR1 and CDR2: SNHLY, FYNNEI. CDR3 DNA: TGTGCCAGCAGTGTTGAGTGGCGCTCACCCCTCCACTTT. Translated: CASSVEWRSPLHF.

This chain connects TRBV29-1 to TRBJ1-4; D call uncertain. CDR1 SQVTM and CDR2 ANQGSEA come from the germline V gene. Trimming took 3 bases from V and 5 from J, leaving 13 bases between them. The CDR3 consists of 14 residues. CDR3 amino acids: CSVDLAGGNEKLFF. In DNA, the CDR3 is TGCAGCGTTGATCTTGCAGGTGGAAATGAAAAACTGTTTTTT. Combining the CDR3 with reference TRBV29-1 and TRBJ1-4 gives the whole variable domain SAVISQKPSRDICQRGTSLTIQCQVDSQVTMMFWYRQQPGQSLTLIATANQGSEATYESGFVIDKFPISRPNLTFSTLTVSNMSPEDSSIYLCSVDLAGGNEKLFFGSGTQLSVL.

This clonotype was recorded only once. At one boundary the junction diverges from the germline segment, which might be a read error. This chain connects TRBV19 to TRBJ1-5; 9 nucleotides agree with TRBD1. The CDR3 contains 16 residues. Per germline, CDR1 LNHDA and CDR2 SQIVND (reference sequence). The CDR3 sequence is CASSRGLRDRVQLQHF. The CDR3 nucleotides read TGTGCCAGTAGTAGGGGTCTCCGGGACAGGGTGCAGCTCCAGCATTTT.

The chain couples TRBV24-1 to TRBJ2-7, with D perhaps TRBD1 or TRBD2 (5 bases each). Germline CDR1 and CDR2: KGHDR and SFDVKD. Between the trimmed V and J ends, which lost 5 bases and 4 bases, there was a span of 14 bases. The CDR3 length is 14 residues. Here the CDR3 reads CATSGGNTPYEQYF. CDR3 nucleotide sequence: TGTGCCACCAGTGGGGGGAATACCCCTTACGAGCAGTACTTC.

There are a few counts of this clonotype. This chain joins TRBV20-1 and TRBJ1-6; a weak D match, TRBD1 (6 bases). In germline, CDR1 is DFQATT, CDR2 SNEGSKA (reference sequence). Trimming took off 6 bases at V and 1 base at J, with 10 bases between the two ends. CDR3 length: 14 amino acids. CDR3 protein: CSAKGGSYNSPLHF. CDR3 nucleotides: TGCAGTGCGAAAGGGGGATCCTATAATTCACCCCTCCACTTT.

As to this clonotype: A read error is likely, as this CDR3 ends without the conserved phenylalanine or tryptophan. The genes are TRBV14 and TRBJ2-5, with 8 bases identical to TRBD2. V lost 1 base, J lost 0 bases, and 7 bases stayed unmatched. The CDR3 is 17 amino acids. CDR1 and CDR2 from the germline V gene are SGHDN and FVKESK. The CDR3 loop is CASSQGVAGTNQETQYL. CDR3 DNA: TGTGCCAGCAGCCAAGGAGTAGCGGGGACCAACCAAGAGACCCAGTACCTC.

The J gene is TRBJ2-5, the V gene TRBV29-1; 9 nucleotides agree with TRBD2. V was clipped by 5 bases and J by 9 bases; unmatched bases: 13. The CDR3 consists of 14 residues. Germline CDR1 SQVTM, CDR2 ANQGSEA. The CDR3 coding sequence is TGCAGCGTTCGCGGGGGGGACTTGAGAGGCCCCCAGTACTTC. Amino acid sequence: CSVRGGDLRGPQYF.

The V gene is TRBV2, the J gene TRBJ1-2, with TRBD1 matching 8 bases. Trimming at V came to 11 bases and at J to 4 bases, leaving 9 bases not matched to a gene. Germline V gives CDR1 SNHLY, CDR2 FYNNEI. The CDR3 totals 13 residues. The CDR3 reads CAFLQGVAYGYTF. The CDR3 bases are TGTGCCTTTCTACAGGGGGTCGCCTATGGCTACACCTTC.

This clonotype showed up just a few times. The V and J genes are TRBV20-1 and TRBJ2-3; 11 bases are a match to TRBD1. V lost 3 bases, J lost 1 base, and 0 bases stayed unmatched. Per the germline V gene, CDR1 is DFQATT and CDR2 is SNEGSKA (reference sequence). This CDR3 has 14 residues. The CDR3 DNA is TGCAGTGCTAGGGACAGGGGGCGCACAGATACGCAGTATTTT. Its protein is CSARDRGRTDTQYF.

The rearrangement joins TRBV29-1 to TRBJ2-7; D gene unclear. There are 12 residues in the CDR3. Germline V gene sequence: CDR1 SQVTM, CDR2 ANQGSEA. V was cut by 3 bases and J by 0 bases, with 6 bases left in between. CDR3 nucleotides: TGCAGCGTTGAGGTCAGCTCCTACGAGCAGTACTTC. It specifies CSVEVSSYEQYF.

The rearrangement joins TRBV7-3 to TRBJ2-5; D not resolved. V was trimmed by 1 base and J by 4 bases, leaving 7 bases between them. The CDR3 totals 13 residues. Germline CDR1 SGHTA, CDR2 FQGTGA. The CDR3, as DNA: TGTGCCAGCAGCTTAATCCCGTTAGAGACCCAGTACTTC. The encoded protein is CASSLIPLETQYF.

This clonotype was counted ten times or more. The chain combines TRBV3-1 with TRBJ1-2; D is unclear. Germline loops: CDR1 LGHDT, CDR2 YNNKEL (reference sequence). The CDR3 extends over 16 amino acids. The V end was cut by 0 bases, the J end by 6 bases, with 17 bases between. This chain's CDR3 is CASSQEGRVVLDGYTF. In DNA, the CDR3 is TGTGCCAGCAGCCAAGAAGGCCGGGTGGTGCTCGATGGCTACACCTTC. The full variable domain, completed using reference TRBV3-1 and TRBJ1-2, is DTAVSQTPKYLVTQMGNDKSIKCEQNLGHDTMYWYKQDSKKFLKIMFSYNNKELIINETVPNRFSPKSPDKAHLNLHINSLELGDSAVYFCASSQEGRVVLDGYTFGSGTRLTVV.

V gene TRBV20-1 combines with J gene TRBJ1-2; perhaps TRBD1 as D (6 bases). Trimming removed 1 base at V and 4 bases at J, with 13 bases between. Germline CDR1 reads DFQATT; CDR2 reads SNEGSKA (reference sequence). The CDR3 has 14 residues. CDR3 bases: TGCAGTGCTAGAGGCATGGGACAAGTCTATGGCTACACCTTC. Translating it yields CSARGMGQVYGYTF.